This T cell receptor (beta chain) is drawn from a study of cytomegalovirus exposure and HLA in healthy donors. Study-level findings and limits: Several of the most significant clusters appeared, in a later analysis, to be linked to common viral pathogens. A missense DCLRE1C variant was associated with V- and J-gene trimming of TCR beta chains in a later analysis, and an independent cohort replicated the association. Later work found most CMV-associated TCR beta chains apparently HLA-restricted.

The PCR employed 60 Vbeta primers together with 13 Jbeta primers. The table came from immunoSEQ multiplex PCR; TCRdb's copy has only in-frame clones and leaves some out. Of around 140,000 clones listed, approximately 82% are singletons. Comments on this clone: What it binds is unknown.

This sequence was found in a man aged 18 to 29 in good health and CMV-seropositive. Sample: PBMCs.

CDR3 sequence: CASSYAGTGGGYTF. DNA for the CDR3: TGTGCCAGCAGTTACGCCGGGACAGGGGGAGGCTACACCTTC. J is TRBJ1-2 and V is TRBV6-5; TRBD1 matches at 11 bases. Germline assignment: CDR1 MNHEY and CDR2 SVGAGI. This CDR3 spans 14 amino acids. Losses at the gene ends were 2 bases for V and 8 bases for J; bases not matched to a gene: 4.